This T cell receptor (beta chain) came from a study of regulatory T cells in long-lasting Graves disease. Whole-study findings and limits: Peripheral blood alone, not thyroid tissue, underwent study.

This clonotype came up a few times. What it binds is not known. Sequencing libraries for TCR beta were prepared with iRepertoire HTBI primers and Arm-PCR of CDR3 regions. TCRdb re-analysed the multiplex PCR reads in MiXCR, keeping a single row per CDR3 protein. The data contain 450,000 to 650,000 distinct CDR3 sequences, about 16% of them singletons. Regarding time point: newly diagnosed GD, antithyroid drugs for less than 3 months. Making the TCR library involved RNA that had been extracted from PBMCs. The germline V and J ends were trimmed by 5 bases and 3 bases, with 12 bases remaining between them. CDR1 SGHKS and CDR2 YYEKEE come from the germline V gene (reference sequence). This CDR3 has 14 residues. Separately, the same data were catalogued under a study of T cells in Graves' hyperthyroidism and ophthalmopathy. Per that study: Each diagnosis drew on symptoms, thyroxine, TRAb, thyroid ultrasound and orbital computed tomography findings.

Sample: peripheral blood mononuclear cells (PBMCs), taken at new diagnosis, from a patient treated with antithyroid drugs. This clonotype originated in a woman aged 40 to 65 with Graves disease. The chain carries TRBV5-5 and TRBJ2-1; no reliable D call. The CDR3, as DNA: TGTGCCAGCAGTTCTACACTAAACTACAATGAGCAGTTCTTC. Residues: CASSSTLNYNEQFF.